A selection of T cell receptor beta chains follows, all from one sample in a study of PD-1 blockade in classical Hodgkin lymphoma. The method was immunoSEQ multiplex PCR; TCRdb's version includes in-frame clones alone and lacks a portion of them. The sample consists of approximately 96,000 clones, about 92% of them appearing once. The material sequenced was peripheral blood mononuclear cells (PBMCs), taken before the fourth cycle of nivolumab. The source of these receptors is a human donor with classical Hodgkin lymphoma. Both conserved end residues are part of each CDR3. The D gene is left open where the match is weak. Where a row states a size, it is once, few, many or the class of an expanded clone; other rows omit it.

J gene: TRBJ1-1; clone size: -; D gene: TRBD1; V gene: TRBV27; CDR3 protein: CASSRDSKLNTEAFF; CDR3 DNA: TGTGCCAGCAGTCGGGACAGCAAATTGAACACTGAAGCTTTCTTT
J gene: TRBJ1-5; clone size: -; D gene: -; V gene: TRBV20-1; CDR3 protein: CSASSGLEHF; CDR3 DNA: TGCAGTGCTAGTTCTGGATTAGAGCATTTT
J gene: TRBJ2-5; clone size: -; D gene: TRBD1; V gene: TRBV28; CDR3 protein: CASSSQGQGGVKTQYF; CDR3 DNA: TGTGCCAGCAGTTCCCAAGGACAGGGGGGAGTTAAGACCCAGTACTTC
J gene: TRBJ2-7; clone size: -; D gene: -; V gene: TRBV29-1; CDR3 protein: CSARLGLGEQYF; CDR3 DNA: TGCAGCGCCCGACTAGGATTGGGCGAGCAGTACTTC
J gene: TRBJ2-3; clone size: -; D gene: TRBD2; V gene: TRBV6-5; CDR3 protein: CASSYQGLAGGDTQYF; CDR3 DNA: TGTGCCAGCAGTTACCAGGGACTAGCGGGAGGAGATACGCAGTATTTT
J gene: TRBJ2-4; clone size: -; D gene: -; V gene: TRBV7-2; CDR3 protein: CASSLEQASGIQYF; CDR3 DNA: TGTGCCAGCAGCTTAGAGCAGGCTTCAGGGATTCAGTACTTC
J gene: TRBJ2-1; clone size: -; D gene: TRBD2; V gene: TRBV19; CDR3 protein: CASSMGGSSYNEQFF; CDR3 DNA: TGTGCCAGTAGTATGGGCGGGAGCTCCTACAATGAGCAGTTCTTC
J gene: TRBJ1-5; clone size: once; D gene: -; V gene: TRBV27; CDR3 protein: CASGPLGYIEHF; CDR3 DNA: TGTGCCAGCGGTCCGTTGGGGTACATCGAACATTTT
J gene: TRBJ2-3; clone size: -; D gene: -; V gene: TRBV6-4; CDR3 protein: CASSDGIGTDTQYF; CDR3 DNA: TGTGCCAGCAGTGACGGAATTGGGACAGATACGCAGTATTTT
J gene: TRBJ1-5; clone size: -; D gene: -; V gene: TRBV28; CDR3 protein: CASSLPGGNQPQHF; CDR3 DNA: TGTGCCAGCAGTTTGCCAGGGGGCAATCAGCCCCAGCATTTT
J gene: TRBJ2-7; clone size: -; D gene: -; V gene: TRBV28; CDR3 protein: CASSLSGSTYEQYF; CDR3 DNA: TGTGCCAGCAGTTTAAGCGGGTCAACCTACGAGCAGTACTTC
J gene: TRBJ1-1; clone size: -; D gene: TRBD1; V gene: TRBV4-1; CDR3 protein: CASSQASGGLNTEAFF; CDR3 DNA: TGCGCCAGCAGCCAAGCATCAGGGGGATTGAACACTGAAGCTTTCTTT
J gene: TRBJ2-7; clone size: -; D gene: TRBD2; V gene: TRBV15; CDR3 protein: CATSTDRLAGVEQYF; CDR3 DNA: TGTGCCACCAGCACCGACAGACTAGCGGGAGTGGAGCAGTACTTC
J gene: TRBJ2-1; clone size: -; D gene: TRBD1; V gene: TRBV7-9; CDR3 protein: CASSLAGTGISYYNEQFF; CDR3 DNA: TGTGCCAGCAGCCTCGCAGGGACAGGGATCTCTTACTACAATGAGCAGTTCTTC
J gene: TRBJ2-7; clone size: once; D gene: -; V gene: TRBV6-1; CDR3 protein: CASSVTASYEQYF; CDR3 DNA: TGTGCCAGCAGTGTAACGGCGTCCTACGAGCAGTACTTC
J gene: TRBJ2-1; clone size: once; D gene: -; V gene: TRBV5-1; CDR3 protein: CASSFTYNEQFF; CDR3 DNA: TGCGCCAGCAGCTTCACCTACAATGAGCAGTTCTTC
J gene: TRBJ2-7; clone size: -; D gene: -; V gene: TRBV28; CDR3 protein: CASSSGPLYEQYF; CDR3 DNA: TGTGCCAGCAGCAGCGGGCCCCTCTACGAGCAGTACTTC
J gene: TRBJ1-3; clone size: few; D gene: -; V gene: TRBV5-1; CDR3 protein: CASSLAGGSGNTIYF; CDR3 DNA: TGCGCCAGCAGCTTGGCGGGGGGCTCTGGAAACACCATATATTTT
J gene: TRBJ2-1; clone size: -; D gene: -; V gene: TRBV29-1; CDR3 protein: CSVEGWNEQFF; CDR3 DNA: TGCAGCGTTGAGGGTTGGAATGAGCAGTTCTTC
J gene: TRBJ2-2; clone size: -; D gene: -; V gene: TRBV4-1; CDR3 protein: CASSQGRLNTGELFF; CDR3 DNA: TGCGCCAGCAGCCAAGGGAGGCTGAACACCGGGGAGCTGTTTTTT
J gene: TRBJ2-5; clone size: -; D gene: -; V gene: TRBV28; CDR3 protein: CASSFRDSRETQYF; CDR3 DNA: TGTGCCAGCAGTTTTCGGGACTCAAGGGAGACCCAGTACTTC
J gene: TRBJ2-1; clone size: -; D gene: -; V gene: TRBV18; CDR3 protein: CASSPRAVTSSYNEQFF; CDR3 DNA: TGTGCCAGCTCACCACGTGCAGTGACGAGCTCCTACAATGAGCAGTTCTTC
J gene: TRBJ2-1; clone size: -; D gene: -; V gene: TRBV6-4; CDR3 protein: CASSLTAYNEQFF; CDR3 DNA: TGTGCCAGCAGCCTGACAGCCTACAATGAGCAGTTCTTC
J gene: TRBJ2-7; clone size: once; D gene: -; V gene: TRBV5-1; CDR3 protein: CASSPGPGYEQYF; CDR3 DNA: TGCGCCAGCAGCCCCGGTCCGGGCTACGAGCAGTACTTC
J gene: TRBJ1-1; clone size: once; D gene: -; V gene: TRBV5-5; CDR3 protein: CASSSRLNRAEAFF; CDR3 DNA: TGTGCCAGCAGCTCCCGACTGAATCGGGCTGAAGCTTTCTTT
J gene: TRBJ2-6; clone size: -; D gene: -; V gene: TRBV28; CDR3 protein: CASSFHPRGSGANVLTF; CDR3 DNA: TGTGCCAGCAGTTTTCACCCTAGGGGGTCTGGGGCCAACGTCCTGACTTTC
J gene: TRBJ2-7; clone size: -; D gene: -; V gene: TRBV27; CDR3 protein: CASSLSAGEASYEQYF; CDR3 DNA: TGTGCCAGCAGTTTATCAGCAGGGGAGGCCTCTTACGAGCAGTACTTC
J gene: TRBJ2-2; clone size: -; D gene: -; V gene: TRBV14; CDR3 protein: CASSQDKNTGELFF; CDR3 DNA: TGTGCCAGCAGCCAGGACAAGAACACCGGGGAGCTGTTTTTT
J gene: TRBJ2-3; clone size: -; D gene: -; V gene: TRBV5-6; CDR3 protein: CASSLVKGRGANTDTQYF; CDR3 DNA: TGTGCCAGCAGCTTGGTCAAGGGCAGGGGAGCCAACACAGATACGCAGTATTTT
J gene: TRBJ2-5; clone size: -; D gene: TRBD1; V gene: TRBV11-2; CDR3 protein: CASSLRSWEGQVRGETQYF; CDR3 DNA: TGTGCCAGCAGCTTAAGGTCTTGGGAAGGACAGGTCCGCGGGGAGACCCAGTACTTC
J gene: TRBJ2-6; clone size: -; D gene: -; V gene: TRBV7-3; CDR3 protein: CASSLDSPGANVLTF; CDR3 DNA: TGTGCCAGCAGCTTAGACAGTCCTGGGGCCAACGTCCTGACTTTC
J gene: TRBJ2-1; clone size: -; D gene: -; V gene: TRBV11-2; CDR3 protein: CASSSGSEINEQFF; CDR3 DNA: TGTGCCAGCAGCTCCGGGTCCGAAATCAATGAGCAGTTCTTC
J gene: TRBJ2-1; clone size: -; D gene: -; V gene: TRBV7-7; CDR3 protein: CASSAAGQRSNEQFF; CDR3 DNA: TGTGCCAGCAGCGCAGCGGGACAGCGAAGCAATGAGCAGTTCTTC
J gene: TRBJ1-5; clone size: -; D gene: TRBD1; V gene: TRBV9; CDR3 protein: CASSLRQGRTNQPQHF; CDR3 DNA: TGTGCCAGCAGCCTAAGACAGGGGCGAACCAATCAGCCCCAGCATTTT
J gene: TRBJ2-2; clone size: -; D gene: -; V gene: TRBV28; CDR3 protein: CASSQYGVGVAGELFF; CDR3 DNA: TGTGCCAGCAGTCAGTACGGGGTGGGAGTCGCCGGGGAGCTGTTTTTT
J gene: TRBJ2-7; clone size: -; D gene: TRBD2; V gene: TRBV27; CDR3 protein: CASSLSGRHYEQYF; CDR3 DNA: TGTGCCAGCAGTTTAAGCGGGAGACACTACGAGCAGTACTTC
J gene: TRBJ2-2; clone size: -; D gene: -; V gene: TRBV29-1; CDR3 protein: CSVGVTGSHTGELFF; CDR3 DNA: TGCAGCGTTGGGGTGACAGGCTCCCACACCGGGGAGCTGTTTTTT
J gene: TRBJ2-7; clone size: -; D gene: TRBD1; V gene: TRBV15; CDR3 protein: CATSRDPPWTGYTYEQYF; CDR3 DNA: TGTGCCACCAGCAGAGATCCCCCCTGGACAGGGTATACATACGAGCAGTACTTC
J gene: TRBJ2-3; clone size: -; D gene: TRBD2; V gene: TRBV4-1; CDR3 protein: CASSQPGGDRTDTQYF; CDR3 DNA: TGCGCCAGCAGCCAACCGGGAGGGGACCGCACAGATACGCAGTATTTT
J gene: TRBJ1-1; clone size: -; D gene: -; V gene: TRBV19; CDR3 protein: CASRSPPTTEAFF; CDR3 DNA: TGTGCCAGTAGAAGCCCTCCCACTACTGAAGCTTTCTTT
J gene: TRBJ2-7; clone size: -; D gene: TRBD2; V gene: TRBV7-2; CDR3 protein: CASSLVSGSSYEQYF; CDR3 DNA: TGTGCCAGCAGCTTAGTAAGCGGGAGCTCCTACGAGCAGTACTTC